A selection of T cell receptor beta chains follows, all from one sample in a study of early stage breast cancer tumors. Generated by immunoSEQ multiplex PCR, the TCRdb table keeps only in-frame clones and is missing some. This sample has almost 55,000 clones, with 80% to 95% found just once. The sample consisted of blood. The origin of the receptors is a person aged 70 to 85 with breast cancer. The CDR3 runs from the conserved cysteine through the conserved F or W. A D gene is named only where the DNA matches it firmly. For some rows the clone size is stated as once, few or many, or as a class when expanded; others skip it.

>.|TRBV10-3|.|TRBJ2-2
TGTGCCATCAGTGCACGAGAACAGGGAGTCGACGGGGAGCTGTTTTTT
CAISAREQGVDGELFF
>.|TRBV10-3|TRBD1|TRBJ1-1
TGTGCCATCAGTGAGGGGACAGGGACTGAAGCTTTCTTT
CAISEGTGTEAFF
>.|TRBV6-5|.|TRBJ1-1
TGTGCCAGCAGTCTATTCATGAACACTGAAGCTTTCTTT
CASSLFMNTEAFF
>.|TRBV11-2|.|TRBJ2-3
TGTGCCAGCAGCTTAGATAGGGGCAGCAGCACAGATACGCAGTATTTT
CASSLDRGSSTDTQYF
>.|TRBV11-2|TRBD2|TRBJ2-2
TGTGCCAGCAGCTTAGGGACTAGCGAGGCCGGGGAGCTGTTTTTT
CASSLGTSEAGELFF
>.|TRBV29-1|.|TRBJ2-3
TGCAGCGGATGGACATCAAGCACAGATACGCAGTATTTT
CSGWTSSTDTQYF
>.|TRBV9|.|TRBJ2-1
TGTGCCTCGAGTCCCCCCTCCTACAATGAGCAGTTCTTC
CASSPPSYNEQFF
>.|TRBV5-6|TRBD1|TRBJ2-5
TGTGCCAGCAGCTCCGGACAGGGGGCTAGGGAGACCCAGTACTTC
CASSSGQGARETQYF
>.|TRBV30|.|TRBJ1-6
TGTGCCTGGAGTGCGGACAGTAACTATAATTCACCCCTCCACTTT
CAWSADSNYNSPLHF
>few|TRBV5-1|.|TRBJ2-1
TGCGCCAGCAGCTTGGTTCGGTTTGATGAGCAGTTCTTC
CASSLVRFDEQFF
>.|TRBV27|TRBD1|TRBJ1-2
TGTGCCAGCAGATTCTCGGGACAGGGGAACGGACTCTATGGCTACACCTTC
CASRFSGQGNGLYGYTF
>once|TRBV19|.|TRBJ2-6
TGTGCCAGCCAGTCCTCTGGGGCCAACGTCCTGACTTTC
CASQSSGANVLTF
>.|TRBV5-8|TRBD1|TRBJ2-2
TGTGCCAGCAGCTCGACAGGGCCGAACACCGGGGAGCTGTTTTTT
CASSSTGPNTGELFF
>.|TRBV7-9|TRBD1|TRBJ2-5
TGTGCCAGCAGAGGGACAGCACAAGAGACCCAGTACTTC
CASRGTAQETQYF
>.|TRBV11-2|.|TRBJ2-7
TGTGCCAGCAGCTCTCAGGGCTACGAGCAGTACTTC
CASSSQGYEQYF
>.|TRBV5-4|TRBD1|TRBJ2-3
TGTGCCAGCAGCCTCCGGGACAGCCTCCTCACAGATACGCAGTATTTT
CASSLRDSLLTDTQYF
>once|TRBV27|TRBD1|TRBJ1-6
TGTGCCAGCAGTTTGACAGGGTCTTGGTCCTATAATTCACCCCTCCACTTT
CASSLTGSWSYNSPLHF
>.|TRBV5-4|.|TRBJ1-2
TGTGCCAGCAGCGAGGACAGCCACTATGGCTACACCTTC
CASSEDSHYGYTF
>once|TRBV11-2|TRBD1|TRBJ2-3
TGTGCCAGCAGCTTGGGGGACAGACCAGATACGCAGTATTTT
CASSLGDRPDTQYF
>.|TRBV28|.|TRBJ1-1
TGTGCCAGCTCAGAATGGGCAAATATCGAAGCTTTCTTT
CASSEWANIEAFF
>.|TRBV2|.|TRBJ1-2
TGTGCCAGCAGCGGTGGCCCCGTAGAGGGCTATGGCTACACCTTC
CASSGGPVEGYGYTF
>few|TRBV7-9|TRBD2|TRBJ2-1
TGTGCCAGCAGCTTAGAGTTAGCGGGAGGCGGGGAGCAGTTCTTC
CASSLELAGGGEQFF
>.|TRBV19|TRBD1|TRBJ2-2
TGTGCCAGTAGTTGGACAGGGGCACTCCCCGGGGAGCTGTTTTTT
CASSWTGALPGELFF
>.|TRBV19|TRBD1|TRBJ2-5
TGTGCCAGTAGCGGGGGACAGGCAAGGGAGACCCAGTACTTC
CASSGGQARETQYF
>.|TRBV27|.|TRBJ1-2
TGTGCCAGCAGTTTTGGGACCAGGGGTGGCTACACCTTC
CASSFGTRGGYTF
>.|TRBV6-6|TRBD1|TRBJ2-7
TGTGCCAGCAGTCCCGGGACAGCCTACGAGCAGTACTTC
CASSPGTAYEQYF
>.|TRBV6-6|.|TRBJ1-1
TGTGCCGTGAGGGTGAACACTGAAGCTTTCTTT
CAVRVNTEAFF
>.|TRBV29-1|.|TRBJ2-7
TGCAGCGTCAAGGGGGTGACCCTGGGCGGATACGAGCAGTACTTC
CSVKGVTLGGYEQYF
>.|TRBV5-1|TRBD1|TRBJ1-2
TGCGCCAGCAGCCCCGGGACAGGGTTCGCCCTCTATGGCTACACCTTC
CASSPGTGFALYGYTF
>.|TRBV10-3|TRBD2|TRBJ2-5
TGTGCCACGCGATCGACTAGCGGGGTGGGGGGGAAAGAGACCCAGTACTTC
CATRSTSGVGGKETQYF
>.|TRBV7-6|.|TRBJ1-1
TGTGCCAGCAGCTTAGGAAGGGGAAGAGCTGAAGCTTTCTTT
CASSLGRGRAEAFF
>.|TRBV5-5|TRBD1|TRBJ2-7
TGTGCCAGCAGCTCGGGACAGGTCTACGAGCAGTACTTC
CASSSGQVYEQYF
>.|TRBV29-1|.|TRBJ1-1
TGCAGCGTTGATTTATTCCCCGGGGGACCTGAAGCTTTCTTT
CSVDLFPGGPEAFF
>.|TRBV27|.|TRBJ2-2
TGTGCCAGCAGCCTCAACAAGAACACCGGGGAGCTGTTTTTT
CASSLNKNTGELFF
>.|TRBV1|.|TRBJ2-5
TGCACCAGCAGCCATCCCCTCCTTTTAGCGGACTGGGAGACCCAGTACTTC
CTSSHPLLLADWETQYF
>.|TRBV19|TRBD1|TRBJ1-2
TGTGCCAGTAGTACTGACAGGGAGTTTGGCTACACCTTC
CASSTDREFGYTF
>.|TRBV30|.|TRBJ1-1
TGTGCCTGGGACAGTTCCTCCGGTGAAGCTTTCTTT
CAWDSSSGEAFF
>once|TRBV4-1|.|TRBJ1-5
TGCGCCAGCAGCCAAGACACGGGGATGAATCAGCCCCAGCATTTT
CASSQDTGMNQPQHF
>.|TRBV5-1|TRBD2|TRBJ2-3
TGCGCCAGCAGCCTTCGATTTGGGGGGGAACTAGCGGGAGCAGGTACCTGGACAGATACGCAGTATTTT
CASSLRFGGELAGAGTWTDTQYF
>.|TRBV11-2|TRBD2|TRBJ2-1
TGTGCCAGCACCTTATACTCCGGGACTAGCGGGAGCTATGAGCAGTTCTTC
CASTLYSGTSGSYEQFF
>.|TRBV5-1|TRBD2|TRBJ2-1
TGCGCCAGCAGCTTGCCAGCGGGAGGCCCCTACAATGAGCAGTTCTTC
CASSLPAGGPYNEQFF
>.|TRBV11-2|.|TRBJ2-7
TGTGCCAGCAGCTTAGGGCAACAAATCTACGAGCAGTACTTC
CASSLGQQIYEQYF
>.|TRBV19|TRBD1|TRBJ1-1
TGTGCCAGTAGTTTAAACAGGGGTACTGAAGCTTTCTTT
CASSLNRGTEAFF
>.|TRBV7-9|TRBD1|TRBJ2-3
TGTGCCAGCAGAACCTGGACAGGTACGACAGATACGCAGTATTTT
CASRTWTGTTDTQYF
>.|TRBV11-2|.|TRBJ2-1
TGTGCCAGCAGCTTGGGTCCGGCAGGCCCTTACAATGAGCAGTTCTTC
CASSLGPAGPYNEQFF
>few|TRBV6-5|TRBD1|TRBJ1-2
TGTGCCAGCAGTGCAACCGGGACAGCTAACTATGGCTACACCTTC
CASSATGTANYGYTF
>.|TRBV5-1|.|TRBJ2-6
TGCGCCAGCAGCCCTAGCGTTGGGGCCAACGTCCTGACTTTC
CASSPSVGANVLTF
>.|TRBV18|TRBD2|TRBJ2-7
TGTGCCAGCTCACCGAGCGGGAGGAACGAGCAGTACTTC
CASSPSGRNEQYF
>.|TRBV7-2|.|TRBJ2-3
TGTGCCAGCAGCTTAATGTCTACCAGCACAGATACGCAGTATTTT
CASSLMSTSTDTQYF
>.|TRBV18|TRBD1|TRBJ1-1
TGTGCCAGCTCACTCAACGGACAGGCGAACACTGAAGCTTTCTTT
CASSLNGQANTEAFF
>.|TRBV7-9|.|TRBJ1-4
TGTGCCAGCAGCGCTGGTCACGGTTCAAACGTTAATGAAAAACTGTTTTTT
CASSAGHGSNVNEKLFF
>.|TRBV5-1|.|TRBJ1-5
TGCGCCAGCAGCCTTTTAGGCGGTCAGCCCCAGCATTTT
CASSLLGGQPQHF
>.|TRBV6-5|TRBD2|TRBJ2-3
TGTGCCAGCAGTTACGGGATTAGCGGGGGTCCAGGAACGCAGTATTTT
CASSYGISGGPGTQYF
>.|TRBV7-3|TRBD1|TRBJ2-1
TGTGCCAGCAGCCGAACAGGGGTAAACAATGAGCAGTTCTTC
CASSRTGVNNEQFF
>.|TRBV4-2|TRBD2|TRBJ2-3
TGTGCCAGCAGCCAAGAGGTCAAAAAGCGGGGGCTGGGAGATACGCAGTATTTT
CASSQEVKKRGLGDTQYF
>.|TRBV6-1|.|TRBJ1-6
TGTGCCAGCAGTGGCACAGGGAAATGGTCCTATAATTCACCCCTCCACTTT
CASSGTGKWSYNSPLHF
>.|TRBV19|TRBD2|TRBJ2-5
TGTGCCAGTAGTATCTCCTCCAGCGGGGGGGCTGGAGAGACCCAGTACTTC
CASSISSSGGAGETQYF
>.|TRBV2|TRBD2|TRBJ2-1
TGTGCCAGCAGTCTAGGGACTAGCGGGGGGCTCGGAAGTGAGCAGTTCTTC
CASSLGTSGGLGSEQFF
>once|TRBV6-1|.|TRBJ1-2
TGTGCCAGCAGGGTAGGGGAAAACTATGGCTACACCTTC
CASRVGENYGYTF
>.|TRBV7-3|TRBD2|TRBJ2-1
TGTGCCAGCAGATCTACTAGCGGGAGGAATGAGCAGTTCTTC
CASRSTSGRNEQFF